This entry is about one T cell receptor (beta chain). Its antigen is as yet unknown. These data belong to a study of T cell responses to AZD1222 COVID-19 vaccine. Findings of the study overall: With dominance at 160-218 and 743-854, vaccine-associated CD4 TCRs spanned spike. The breadth and depth of Spike-specific TCRs increased once two AZD1222 doses had been given. The donor cohort was predominantly white British with a female majority, and clonal diversity may have been underestimated.

Here immunoSEQ multiplex PCR was the method, and the copy in TCRdb shows in-frame clones only, minus some. The sample yields 160,000 or so clones, about nine tenths seen once. Per the germline V gene, CDR1 is SGHAT and CDR2 is FQNNGV. The CDR3 loop spans 14 amino acids. Trimming shortened V by 1 base and J by 0 bases, and 6 bases separated the two germline ends. The clonotype comes from an adult who had recovered from COVID-19. The chain carries TRBV11-2 and TRBJ1-1; D call uncertain. Source: peripheral blood, taken after recovery from COVID-19. The CDR3 loop reads CASSLGNVNTEAFF. The CDR3 coding sequence is TGTGCCAGCAGCTTAGGGAATGTGAACACTGAAGCTTTCTTT.